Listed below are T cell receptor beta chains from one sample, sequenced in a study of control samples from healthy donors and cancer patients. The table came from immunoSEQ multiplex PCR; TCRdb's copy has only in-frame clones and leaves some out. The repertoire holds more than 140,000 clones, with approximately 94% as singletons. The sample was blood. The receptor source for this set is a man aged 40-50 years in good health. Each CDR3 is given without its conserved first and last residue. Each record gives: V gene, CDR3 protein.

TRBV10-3 AISSQGGAGISYEQY
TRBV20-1 SASTGADTQY
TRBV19 ASSPRQGLAKNIQY
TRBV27 ASSLSTPRQGWYNEQF
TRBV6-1 ASSESGGSRNEQF
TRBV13 ASSLVRGKGEKLF
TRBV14 ASRAGQYYGYT
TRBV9 ASSVAGSNQPQH
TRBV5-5 ASTLNGNKGYT
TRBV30 ACGPGVDGYT
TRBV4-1 ASSQEPLGVDTEAF
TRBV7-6 ASSLGGRLTPSTEAF
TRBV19 ASRVGANTEAF
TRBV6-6 ASSYYGGVDEQY
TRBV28 ASSSDSNTEAF
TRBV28 ASVRDGRDEQY
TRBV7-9 ASSLGGQNTPGNTIY
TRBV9 ASSRDSNQPQH
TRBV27 ASSLGDNGRELF
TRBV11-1 ASSLRELVRSGELF
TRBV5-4 ASSLESSGTDTQY
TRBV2 ASSLVDGGDTEAF
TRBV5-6 ASSPALPAGAITDTQY
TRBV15 ATSRETTGLSGANVLT
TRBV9 ASSVGGGGNTGELF
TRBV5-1 ASSLAQGESSYEQY
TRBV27 ASSLRAGEGYNEQF
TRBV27 ASGHGGQPQH
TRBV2 ASSGRPPDSGNTIY
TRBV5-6 ASSFVRYRQDEQF
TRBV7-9 ASSSRDRVSNEQF